Below, 21 T cell receptor beta chains from the same sample are listed, as sequenced in a study of patients and donors after allogeneic stem cell transplantation. TCRdb itself ran the RT-PCR reads through MiXCR, one entry per CDR3 protein. The sample holds approximately 250,000 distinct CDR3 sequences, around 14% seen once. The specimen was blood, either unsorted or a sorted T cell fraction (not recorded which). Receptors originate from a human donor who was either an allogeneic HSCT recipient or a stem cell or donor lymphocyte infusion donor (not recorded which). It is not recorded whose cells these are; they may come from a transplant donor.

This clonotype was seen at least ten times. The chain is built from TRBV19 and TRBJ1-1; D remains ambiguous. Between the trimmed V and J ends, which lost 8 bases and 4 bases, there was a span of 14 bases. Per the germline V gene, CDR1 is LNHDA and CDR2 is SQIVND (reference sequence). The CDR3 runs to 13 residues. The CDR3 nucleotides are TGTGCCAGTCTCGCGGCCGCGGGCACTGAAGCTTTCTTT. Translated, it gives CASLAAAGTEAFF. Looking up the rest from reference TRBV19 and TRBJ1-1 gives the full variable domain: DGGITQSPKYLFRKEGQNVTLSCEQNLNHDAMYWYRQDPGQGLRLIYYSQIVNDFQKGDIAEGYSVSREKKESFPLTVTSAQKNPTAFYLCASLAAAGTEAFFGQGTRLTVV.

The rearrangement uses TRBV5-1 and TRBJ2-1; either TRBD1 or TRBD2 may supply D (5 bases each). The CDR3 spans 17 residues. Trimming left V 3 bases short and J 8 bases short, with 24 bases between. Per germline, CDR1 SGHRS and CDR2 YFSETQ. The CDR3 DNA is TGCGCCAGCAGCTATTTCGCCGGGACGGTGAATTCAGATGAGCAGTTCTTC. Translated: CASSYFAGTVNSDEQFF.

The chain links TRBV10-3 to TRBJ1-5, with TRBD1 matching over 7 bases. V dropped 2 bases and J dropped 9; count of bases not matched to a gene: 7. The CDR3 covers 14 residues. Germline V gene data show CDR1 as ENHRY and CDR2 as SYGVKD. The CDR3 DNA reads TGTGCCATCAGTGAGGCGACAGGGTTGGGGCCCCAGCATTTT. Protein product: CAISEATGLGPQHF.

The chain carries TRBV19 and TRBJ2-1, with 7 bases identical to TRBD1. The CDR3 is 16 amino acids. Germline V lookup: CDR1 LNHDA, CDR2 SQIVND (reference sequence). The V segment lost 5 bases and the J segment 2 bases; nucleotides outside the gene matches: 9. The CDR3 DNA sequence: TGTGCCAGTAGTCCAATCGACAGGGTCACCTACAATGAGCAGTTCTTC. Translating it yields CASSPIDRVTYNEQFF.

This clonotype has ten or more counts. The chain joins TRBV5-1 to TRBJ2-7; D not certain. The CDR3 spans 13 residues. CDR1 SGHRS and CDR2 YFSETQ come from the germline V gene. V was trimmed by 1 base and J by 8 bases, leaving 13 bases between them. The CDR3 DNA sequence: TGCGCCAGCAGCTTGAACAGCCTTACGAAGCAGTACTTC. It translates to CASSLNSLTKQYF. Filled out from reference TRBV5-1 and TRBJ2-7, the complete variable domain reads KAGVTQTPRYLIKTRGQQVTLSCSPISGHRSVSWYQQTPGQGLQFLFEYFSETQRNKGNFPGRFSGRQFSNSRSEMNVSTLELGDSALYLCASSLNSLTKQYFGPGTRLTVT.

The chain carries TRBV19 and TRBJ2-6; D might be TRBD1 (6 bases). The CDR3 has 16 amino acids. With 1 base removed from V and 4 bases from J, the gap between germline ends came to 11 bases. Germline lookup yields CDR1 LNHDA and CDR2 SQIVND (reference sequence). The CDR3 sequence is CASSIVPGVGANVLTF. The CDR3 DNA is TGTGCCAGTAGTATAGTCCCAGGGGTCGGGGCCAACGTCCTGACTTTC. Supplemented by reference TRBV19 and TRBJ2-6, the full variable domain reads DGGITQSPKYLFRKEGQNVTLSCEQNLNHDAMYWYRQDPGQGLRLIYYSQIVNDFQKGDIAEGYSVSREKKESFPLTVTSAQKNPTAFYLCASSIVPGVGANVLTFGAGSRLTVL.

This clonotype was found many times. This sequence joins TRBV11-3 and TRBJ2-2; possibly TRBD1 for D (5 bases). Per germline, CDR1 SGHNT and CDR2 YENEEA. The CDR3 has 14 amino acids. V lost 5 bases and J 3 bases, leaving 10 bases between the germline ends. The CDR3 sequence is CASSQGTYTGELFF. The CDR3 DNA is TGTGCCAGCAGCCAGGGAACCTACACCGGGGAGCTGTTTTTT.

The chain employs TRBV20-1 and TRBJ2-2; tentatively, D is TRBD1 or TRBD2 (6 bases each). This CDR3 contains 15 residues. CDR1 and CDR2 from the germline V gene are DFQATT and SNEGSKA (reference sequence). Between the trimmed V and J ends, which lost 6 bases and 1 base, there was a span of 15 bases. In DNA form, the CDR3 reads TGCAGTGCCGCCGGTGGAGGGGGGAACACCGGGGAGCTGTTTTTT. Its translation: CSAAGGGGNTGELFF.

This clonotype occurred many times. The rearrangement joins TRBV20-1 to TRBJ2-3; no clear D. The CDR3 has 13 residues. Germline assignment: CDR1 DFQATT and CDR2 SNEGSKA (reference sequence). V was clipped by 0 bases and J by 3 bases, with 7 bases between them. CDR3 protein: CSARDQGTDTQYF. In DNA form, the CDR3 reads TGCAGTGCTAGAGATCAAGGGACAGATACGCAGTATTTT.

In this sample, this clonotype turned up a few times. V usage is TRBV27 and J usage is TRBJ2-4, with a tentative D call TRBD2 (5 bases). The V end was cut by 0 bases, the J end by 9 bases, with 18 bases between. This CDR3 contains 16 residues. Germline V gene sequence: CDR1 MNHEY, CDR2 SMNVEV (reference sequence). The CDR3 protein is CASSLSHVLGESIQYF. The CDR3 coding sequence is TGTGCCAGCAGTTTATCACACGTACTGGGAGAGAGCATTCAGTACTTC.

This clonotype occurred a few times. The genes are TRBV2 and TRBJ1-5; weak D call: TRBD1 (6 bases). The germline V and J ends were trimmed by 5 bases and 3 bases, with 14 bases remaining between them. From germline, CDR1 is SNHLY and CDR2 FYNNEI. The CDR3 is made up of 15 amino acids. The chain's CDR3 is CASSPQGRDNQPQHF. The CDR3 nucleotides are TGTGCCAGCAGTCCACAGGGCCGCGACAATCAGCCCCAGCATTTT. Full variable domain (outside the CDR3, taken from reference TRBV2 and TRBJ1-5): EPEVTQTPSHQVTQMGQEVILRCVPISNHLYFYWYRQILGQKVEFLVSFYNNEISEKSEIFDDQFSVERPDGSNFTLKIRSTKLEDSAMYFCASSPQGRDNQPQHFGDGTRLSIL.

This clonotype was seen at least ten times. The V gene is TRBV20-1, the J gene TRBJ2-1, with 11 nucleotides matching TRBD2. Trimming at V came to 1 base and at J to 6 bases, leaving 2 bases not matched to a gene. CDR1 is DFQATT and CDR2 is SNEGSKA in the germline V gene (reference sequence). The CDR3 contains 14 residues. The DNA for the CDR3 is TGCAGTGCTAGAGTTAGCGGGAGGGGCAATGAGCAGTTCTTC. Translation gives CSARVSGRGNEQFF.

This clonotype was counted a few times. J is TRBJ2-3 and V is TRBV7-3; maybe TRBD1 (6 bases). The germline CDR1 and CDR2 sequences are SGHTA and FQGTGA. This CDR3 spans 14 amino acids. The V gene lost 4 bases and the J gene lost 1 base, with 9 bases spanning the gap. The CDR3 bases are TGTGCCAGCAGCTCACAGGGCGGCACAGATACGCAGTATTTT. It encodes CASSSQGGTDTQYF.

In this sample, this clonotype turned up many times. The chain has TRBV29-1 and TRBJ2-7, with TRBD2 matching 12 bases. Trimming took 3 bases from V and 9 from J; bases not matched to a gene: 3. The CDR3 has 12 residues. Germline-derived CDR1 and CDR2 are SQVTM and ANQGSEA. The CDR3 loop reads CSVETSGGWQYF. The DNA for the CDR3 is TGCAGCGTTGAGACTAGCGGGGGTTGGCAGTACTTC.

This clonotype was seen more than once but under ten times. At one boundary the junction diverges from the germline segment, which might be a read error. The chain carries TRBV12-3 or TRBV12-4 and TRBJ2-1; TRBD2 is a possible D gene (6 bases). This CDR3 has 13 amino acids. The CDR3 nucleotides are TGTGCCAGCAGCCCAACTAGCTACCATGAGCAGTTCTTC. This translates into CASSPTSYHEQFF.

This clonotype was found many times. The chain links TRBV20-1 to TRBJ1-6, with D hard to call. V was cut by 6 bases and J by 0 bases, with 6 bases left in between. Per germline, CDR1 DFQATT and CDR2 SNEGSKA (reference sequence). This CDR3 region has 13 residues. The CDR3 coding sequence is TGCAGTGCGATCGGCTCCTATAATTCACCCCTCCACTTT. Encoded protein: CSAIGSYNSPLHF.

This chain links TRBV11-3 with TRBJ2-5; 9 bases line up with TRBD2. V dropped 5 bases and J dropped 5; count of bases not matched to a gene: 6. The length of the CDR3 is 14 residues. Germline CDR1 is SGHNT and CDR2 is YENEEA. CDR3 nucleotides: TGTGCCAGCAGCCATAGCGGGAGTGAGGAGACCCAGTACTTC. This sequence encodes CASSHSGSEETQYF. Filled out from reference TRBV11-3 and TRBJ2-5, the complete variable domain reads EAGVVQSPRYKIIEKKQPVAFWCNPISGHNTLYWYLQNLGQGPELLIRYENEEAVDDSQLPKDRFSAERLKGVDSTLKIQPAELGDSAVYLCASSHSGSEETQYFGPGTRLLVL.

This clonotype has just a few counts. J is TRBJ1-1 and V is TRBV7-9; perhaps TRBD1 as D (5 bases). CDR3 size: 12 residues. Germline-derived CDR1 and CDR2 are SEHNR and FQNEAQ (reference sequence). V was pared by 4 bases and J by 6 bases, with 9 bases between. CDR3 DNA sequence: TGTGCCAGCAGCTCAGGGATGGCTGAAGCTTTCTTT. Its protein product is CASSSGMAEAFF.

The chain carries TRBV9 and TRBJ2-1, with 7 nucleotides matching TRBD2. From germline, CDR1 is SGDLS and CDR2 YYNGEE. V lost 0 bases, J lost 2 bases, and 2 bases stayed unmatched. The CDR3 spans 15 residues. CDR3 sequence (DNA): TGTGCCAGCAGCGTAGCGCGGGGGACCTACAATGAGCAGTTCTTC. Its protein is CASSVARGTYNEQFF. Variable domain in full (rest from reference TRBV9 and TRBJ2-1): DSGVTQTPKHLITATGQRVTLRCSPRSGDLSVYWYQQSLDQGLQFLIQYYNGEERAKGNILERFSAQQFPDLHSELNLSSLELGDSALYFCASSVARGTYNEQFFGPGTRLTVL.

This clonotype has just one count. V gene TRBV13 combines with J gene TRBJ2-1; D may match TRBD1 or TRBD2 (5 bases each). Germline V lookup: CDR1 PRHDT, CDR2 FYEKMQ (reference sequence). This CDR3 comprises 14 residues. Trimming stripped 4 bases from V and 4 bases from J, with 11 bases between. CDR3: CASSYRDVYNEQFF. The CDR3 DNA is TGTGCCAGCAGCTACCGGGACGTATACAATGAGCAGTTCTTC. The full variable domain, completed using reference TRBV13 and TRBJ2-1, is AAGVIQSPRHLIKEKRETATLKCYPIPRHDTVYWYQQGPGQDPQFLISFYEKMQSDKGSIPDRFSAQQFSDYHSELNMSSLELGDSALYFCASSYRDVYNEQFFGPGTRLTVL.

The chain employs TRBV5-1 and TRBJ1-4; weak D call: TRBD1 (5 bases). The CDR3 sequence is 17 residues long. Trimming took 0 bases from V and 2 from J, leaving 14 bases between them. CDR1 and CDR2 from the germline V gene are SGHRS and YFSETQ. This chain's CDR3 is CASSLATRVSTNEKLFF. The CDR3 DNA reads as TGCGCCAGCAGCTTGGCTACCAGGGTATCGACTAATGAAAAACTGTTTTTT.